This T cell receptor (beta chain) was captured by sequencing in a study of beta chain features in type 1 diabetes. Study-wide context: Sorted cells examined across all samples numbered 107,917,701. General study findings and limits: Among patients with Type 1 diabetes, TCRB CDR3s were moderately but significantly shorter in every one of the four CD4+ subsets.

Details on this clone: No antigen is known for it.

The CDR3 extends over 17 amino acids. CDR1 and CDR2 from the germline V gene are SGDLS and YYNGEE. V lost 3 bases, J lost 5 bases, and 22 bases lay in between. What was sequenced were expressed TCRB transcripts, since all of the isolated RNA had been reverse transcribed. About 3.6 million reads per sample on average were obtained from naive, central memory and regulatory T cell samples. Repertoires were generated with immunoSEQ multiplex PCR, while TCRdb's copy carries only in-frame clones and drops some. The data show 200,000 to 250,000 clones, with 27% seen just once and approximately 4% held by the top ten.

The clonotype was recovered from a young man in good health. The chain carries TRBV9 and TRBJ2-3; a weak D match, TRBD2 (5 bases). Specimen: central memory CD4+ T cells from blood. The CDR3 DNA follows: TGTGCCAGCAGCGCACAAATCGAGGGCGGTCCAGGAGATACGCAGTATTTT. Its protein is CASSAQIEGGPGDTQYF.